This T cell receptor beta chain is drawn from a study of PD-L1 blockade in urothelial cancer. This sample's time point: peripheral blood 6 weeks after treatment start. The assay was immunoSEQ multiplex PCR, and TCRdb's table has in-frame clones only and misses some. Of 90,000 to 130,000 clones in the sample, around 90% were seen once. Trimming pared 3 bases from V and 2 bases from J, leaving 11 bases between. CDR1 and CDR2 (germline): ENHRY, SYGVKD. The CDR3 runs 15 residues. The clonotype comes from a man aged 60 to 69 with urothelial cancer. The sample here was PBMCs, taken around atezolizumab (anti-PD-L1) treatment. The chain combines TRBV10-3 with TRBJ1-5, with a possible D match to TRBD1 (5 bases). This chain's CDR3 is CAISERGQGNQPQHF. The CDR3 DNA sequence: TGTGCCATCAGTGAAAGGGGCCAGGGCAATCAGCCCCAGCATTTT.